A single sample gave rise to the 12 T cell receptor beta chains below, sequenced in a study of T cell responses to AZD1222 COVID-19 vaccine. TCRdb's copy holds only in-frame clones and misses some; the assay was immunoSEQ multiplex PCR. The sample lists around 260,000 clones, over 90% occurring once. The sample was peripheral blood, taken on day 0 of AZD1222 vaccination. All receptors come from an adult in good health.

This clone was found once. The chain links TRBV3-1 (or the pseudogene TRBV3-2) to TRBJ2-7; tentative D call: TRBD1 (7 bases). CDR1 and CDR2 (germline): LGHDT, YNNKEL (reference sequence). Trimming left V 4 bases short and J 2 bases short, with 15 bases between. The CDR3 runs 15 residues. The CDR3 protein is CASSPGGTATYEQYF. The CDR3 DNA reads as TGTGCCAGCAGCCCTGGGGGGACAGCAACCTACGAGCAGTACTTC.

The chain uses TRBV7-2 and TRBJ2-7; D not resolved. The V gene's germline CDR1 is SGHTA and CDR2 FQGNSA. This CDR3 is 13 amino acids long. Trimming pared 5 bases from V and 3 bases from J, leaving 11 bases between. This CDR3 reads CASSPRYFYEQYF. The CDR3 bases are TGTGCCAGCAGCCCGAGATATTTCTACGAGCAGTACTTC.

This clone was observed a few times. The genes are TRBV11-2 and TRBJ1-3, with 8 bases lining up with TRBD1. The germline CDR1 and CDR2 sequences are SGHAT and FQNNGV. V gave up 1 base and J gave up 2 bases; unmatched junction bases: 4. This CDR3 contains 16 residues. The CDR3 reads CASSLGWTGTGNTIYF. CDR3 DNA sequence: TGTGCCAGCAGCTTAGGGTGGACAGGGACTGGAAACACCATATATTTT.

The V call is TRBV4-1, the J call TRBJ1-3; tentative D call: TRBD1 (5 bases). Germline-derived CDR1 and CDR2 are MGHRA and YSYEKL. Trimming left V 4 bases short and J 4 bases short, with 14 bases between. There are 15 residues in the CDR3. The CDR3 sequence is CASSLGRDLGNTIYF. In DNA form, the CDR3 reads TGCGCCAGCAGCCTTGGAAGGGACCTCGGAAACACCATATATTTT.

The chain couples TRBV10-3 to TRBJ1-5, with D uncertain. There are 16 residues in the CDR3. Germline values: CDR1 ENHRY, CDR2 SYGVKD. V was pared by 2 bases and J by 5 bases, with 16 bases between. The CDR3 sequence is CAISETMVSTYQPQHF. The CDR3, as DNA: TGTGCCATCAGTGAGACAATGGTGAGCACCTATCAGCCCCAGCATTTT.

The chain recombines TRBV6-5 with TRBJ1-1; 9 nucleotides agree with TRBD1. V shed 5 bases, J shed 0 bases, and the junction held 4 bases outside the gene matches. The CDR3 is made up of 15 amino acids. Looked up from germline, CDR1 is MNHEY and CDR2 is SVGAGI. Here the CDR3 reads CASSRTGVVNTEAFF. As DNA, the CDR3 is TGTGCCAGCAGTCGGACAGGGGTGGTGAACACTGAAGCTTTCTTT.

The chain combines TRBV5-1 with TRBJ2-6; D may be TRBD2 (5 bases). CDR1 is SGHRS, CDR2 YFSETQ, per germline. The length of the CDR3 is 15 residues. With 4 bases removed from V and 4 bases from J, the gap between germline ends came to 12 bases. CDR3 sequence reads: CASSPTSGGANVLTF. Written as DNA, the CDR3 is TGCGCCAGCAGCCCCACCTCGGGGGGGGCCAACGTCCTGACTTTC.

The chain uses TRBV6-5 and TRBJ1-2, with D possibly being TRBD1 (5 bases). Per the germline V gene, CDR1 is MNHEY and CDR2 is SVGAGI. Trimming removed 6 bases at V and 8 bases at J, with 16 bases between. CDR3 size: 13 residues. Written as DNA, the CDR3 is TGTGCCAGCAGCCACGCAGGGCCTGGAGGCTACACCTTC. It encodes CASSHAGPGGYTF.

The chain recombines TRBV10-3 with TRBJ1-4; D might be TRBD1 (6 bases). Trimming left V 3 bases short and J 4 bases short, with 9 bases between. This CDR3 comprises 14 residues. The germline V gene has CDR1 ENHRY and CDR2 SYGVKD. Here the CDR3 reads CAISEVDSNEKLFF. CDR3 coding DNA: TGTGCCATCAGTGAAGTGGACAGTAATGAAAAACTGTTTTTT.

The chain has TRBV7-2 and TRBJ1-2, with D hard to call. The CDR3 runs to 14 residues. Germline V gene sequence: CDR1 SGHTA, CDR2 FQGNSA. V lost 3 bases, J lost 4 bases, and 12 bases lay in between. The CDR3 sequence is CASSFQNGAYGYTF. The CDR3 DNA follows: TGTGCCAGCAGCTTCCAAAATGGAGCCTATGGCTACACCTTC.

The chain has TRBV20-1 and TRBJ2-1; 14 nucleotides line up with TRBD2. The V segment lost 3 bases and the J segment 7 bases; nucleotides outside the gene matches: 5. The CDR3 has 15 residues. Germline loops: CDR1 DFQATT, CDR2 SNEGSKA (reference sequence). CDR3 residues: CSASRRLAGGNEQFF. DNA for the CDR3: TGCAGTGCTAGTCGCCGACTAGCGGGGGGGAATGAGCAGTTCTTC.

V is TRBV3-1 (or the pseudogene TRBV3-2) and J is TRBJ1-2; D unresolved. The CDR3 is made up of 13 amino acids. Trimming removed 6 bases at V and 2 bases at J, with 10 bases between. Germline values: CDR1 LGHDT, CDR2 YNNKEL (reference sequence). CDR3 in DNA: TGTGCCAGCAGTCCGGTCCTAAACTATGGCTACACCTTC. Amino acids: CASSPVLNYGYTF.